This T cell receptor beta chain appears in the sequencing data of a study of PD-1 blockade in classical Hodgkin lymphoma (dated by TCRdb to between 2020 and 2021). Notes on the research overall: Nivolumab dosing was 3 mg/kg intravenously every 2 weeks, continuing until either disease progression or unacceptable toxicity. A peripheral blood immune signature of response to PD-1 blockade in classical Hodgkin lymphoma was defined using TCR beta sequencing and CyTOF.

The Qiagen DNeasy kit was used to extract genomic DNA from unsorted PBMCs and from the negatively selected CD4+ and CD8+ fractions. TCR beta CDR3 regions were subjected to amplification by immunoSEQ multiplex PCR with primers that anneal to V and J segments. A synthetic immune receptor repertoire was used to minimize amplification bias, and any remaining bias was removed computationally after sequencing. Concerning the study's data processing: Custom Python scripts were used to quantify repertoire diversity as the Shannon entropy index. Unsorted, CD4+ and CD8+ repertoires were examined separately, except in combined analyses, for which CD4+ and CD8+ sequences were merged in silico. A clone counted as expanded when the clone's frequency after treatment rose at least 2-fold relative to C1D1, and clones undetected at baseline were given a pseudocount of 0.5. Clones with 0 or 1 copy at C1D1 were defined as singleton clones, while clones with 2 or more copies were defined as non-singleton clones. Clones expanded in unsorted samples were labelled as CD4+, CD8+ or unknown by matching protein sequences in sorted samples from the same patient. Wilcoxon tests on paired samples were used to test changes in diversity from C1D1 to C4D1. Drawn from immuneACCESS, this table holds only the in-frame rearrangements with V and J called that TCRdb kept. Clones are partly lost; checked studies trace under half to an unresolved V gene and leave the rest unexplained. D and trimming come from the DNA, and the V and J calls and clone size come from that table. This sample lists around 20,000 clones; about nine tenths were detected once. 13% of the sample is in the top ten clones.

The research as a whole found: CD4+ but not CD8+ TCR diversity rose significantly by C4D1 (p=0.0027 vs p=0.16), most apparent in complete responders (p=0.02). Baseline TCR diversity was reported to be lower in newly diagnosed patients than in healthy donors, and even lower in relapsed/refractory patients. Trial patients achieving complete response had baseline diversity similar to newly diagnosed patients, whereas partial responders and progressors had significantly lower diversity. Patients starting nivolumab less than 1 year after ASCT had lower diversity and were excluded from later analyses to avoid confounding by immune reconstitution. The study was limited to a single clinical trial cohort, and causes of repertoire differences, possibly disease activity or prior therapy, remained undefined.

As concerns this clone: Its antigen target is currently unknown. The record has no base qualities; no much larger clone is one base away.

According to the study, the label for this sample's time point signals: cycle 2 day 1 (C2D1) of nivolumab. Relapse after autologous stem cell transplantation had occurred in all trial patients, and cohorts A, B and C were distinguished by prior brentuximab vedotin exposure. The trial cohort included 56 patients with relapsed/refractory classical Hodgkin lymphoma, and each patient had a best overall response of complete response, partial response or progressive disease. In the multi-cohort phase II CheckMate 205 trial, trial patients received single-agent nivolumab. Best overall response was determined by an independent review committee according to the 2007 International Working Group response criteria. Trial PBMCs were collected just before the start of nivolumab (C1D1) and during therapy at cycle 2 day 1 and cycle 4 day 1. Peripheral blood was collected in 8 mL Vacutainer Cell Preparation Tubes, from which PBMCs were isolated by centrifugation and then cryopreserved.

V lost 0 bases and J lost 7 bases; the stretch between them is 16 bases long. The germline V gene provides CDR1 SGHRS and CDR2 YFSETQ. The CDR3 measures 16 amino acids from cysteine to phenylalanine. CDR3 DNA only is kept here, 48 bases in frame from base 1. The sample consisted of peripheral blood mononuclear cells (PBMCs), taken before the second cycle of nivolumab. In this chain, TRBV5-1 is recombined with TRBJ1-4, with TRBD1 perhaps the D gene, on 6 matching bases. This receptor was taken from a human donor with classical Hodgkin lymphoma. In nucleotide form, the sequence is TGCGCCAGCAGCTTGGCGGGAAATTCCAGGGGTGAAAAACTGTTTTTT. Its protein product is CASSLAGNSRGEKLFF.